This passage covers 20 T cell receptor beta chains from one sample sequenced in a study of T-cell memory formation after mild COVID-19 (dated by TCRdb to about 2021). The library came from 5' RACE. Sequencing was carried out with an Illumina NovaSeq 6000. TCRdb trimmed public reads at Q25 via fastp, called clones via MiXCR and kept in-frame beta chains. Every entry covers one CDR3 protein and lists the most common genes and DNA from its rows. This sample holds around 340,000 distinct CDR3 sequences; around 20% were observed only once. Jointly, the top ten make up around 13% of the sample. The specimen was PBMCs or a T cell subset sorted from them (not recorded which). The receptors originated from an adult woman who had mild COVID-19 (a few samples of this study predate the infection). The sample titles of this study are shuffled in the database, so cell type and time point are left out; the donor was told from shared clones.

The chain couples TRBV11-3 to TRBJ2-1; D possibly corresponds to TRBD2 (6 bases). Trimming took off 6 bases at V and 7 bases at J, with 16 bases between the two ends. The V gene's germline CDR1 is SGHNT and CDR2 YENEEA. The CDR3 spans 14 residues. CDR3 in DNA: TGTGCCAGCAGTCCCGCGGCGGGGAGGAATGAGCAGTTCTTC. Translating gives CASSPAAGRNEQFF. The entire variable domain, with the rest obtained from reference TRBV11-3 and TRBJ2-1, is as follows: EAGVVQSPRYKIIEKKQPVAFWCNPISGHNTLYWYLQNLGQGPELLIRYENEEAVDDSQLPKDRFSAERLKGVDSTLKIQPAELGDSAVYLCASSPAAGRNEQFFGPGTRLTVL.

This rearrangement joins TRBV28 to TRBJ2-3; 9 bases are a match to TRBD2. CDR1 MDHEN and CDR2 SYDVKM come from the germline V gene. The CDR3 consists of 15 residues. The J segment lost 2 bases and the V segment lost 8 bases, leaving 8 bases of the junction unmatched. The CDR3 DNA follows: TGTGCCAGCGGACTTATAGCGGGAGCCACAGATACGCAGTATTTT. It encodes CASGLIAGATDTQYF.

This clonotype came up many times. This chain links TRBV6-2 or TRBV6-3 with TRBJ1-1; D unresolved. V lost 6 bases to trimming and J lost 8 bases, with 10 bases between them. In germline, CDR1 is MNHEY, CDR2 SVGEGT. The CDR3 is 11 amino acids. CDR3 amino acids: CASSSGFEAFF. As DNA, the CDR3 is TGTGCCAGCAGCTCAGGCTTCGAAGCTTTCTTT.

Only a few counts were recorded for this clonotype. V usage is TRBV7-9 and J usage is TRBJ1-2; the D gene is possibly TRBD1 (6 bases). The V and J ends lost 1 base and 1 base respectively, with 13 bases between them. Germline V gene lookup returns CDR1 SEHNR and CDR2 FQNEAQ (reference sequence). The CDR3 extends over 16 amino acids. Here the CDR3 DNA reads TGTGCCAGCAGCTTAGGTCTTGCAGGGGTTAACTATGGCTACACCTTC. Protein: CASSLGLAGVNYGYTF.

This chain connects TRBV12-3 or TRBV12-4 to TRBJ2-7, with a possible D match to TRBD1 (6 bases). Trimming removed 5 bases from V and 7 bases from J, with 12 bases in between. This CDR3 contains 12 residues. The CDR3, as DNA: TGTGCCAGCAGTCACAGGGTGGGTGAGCAGTACTTC. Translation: CASSHRVGEQYF.

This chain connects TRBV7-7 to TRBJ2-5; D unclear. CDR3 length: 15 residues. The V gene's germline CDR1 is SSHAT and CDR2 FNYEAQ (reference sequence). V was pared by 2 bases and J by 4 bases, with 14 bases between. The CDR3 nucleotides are TGTGCCAGCAGCTTATACGTGGGGTTCCGAGAGACCCAGTACTTC. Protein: CASSLYVGFRETQYF.

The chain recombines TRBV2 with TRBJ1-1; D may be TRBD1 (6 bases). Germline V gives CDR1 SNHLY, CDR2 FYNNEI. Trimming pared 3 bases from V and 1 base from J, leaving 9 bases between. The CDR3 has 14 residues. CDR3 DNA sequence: TGTGCCAGCAGTGACCTACAGGGGAACACTGAAGCTTTCTTT. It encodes CASSDLQGNTEAFF.

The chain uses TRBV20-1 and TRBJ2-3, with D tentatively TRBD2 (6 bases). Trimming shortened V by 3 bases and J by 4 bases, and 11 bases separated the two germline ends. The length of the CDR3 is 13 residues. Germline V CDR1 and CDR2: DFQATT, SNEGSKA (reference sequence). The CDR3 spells CSAREGAPDTQYF. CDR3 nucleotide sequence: TGCAGTGCTAGGGAGGGAGCCCCAGATACGCAGTATTTT.

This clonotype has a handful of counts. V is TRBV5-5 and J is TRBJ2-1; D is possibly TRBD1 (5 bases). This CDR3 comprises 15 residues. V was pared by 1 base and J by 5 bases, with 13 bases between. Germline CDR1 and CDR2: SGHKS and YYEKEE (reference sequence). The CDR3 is CASSLLAGINNEQFF. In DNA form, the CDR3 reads TGTGCCAGCAGCTTGTTGGCAGGGATAAACAATGAGCAGTTCTTC.

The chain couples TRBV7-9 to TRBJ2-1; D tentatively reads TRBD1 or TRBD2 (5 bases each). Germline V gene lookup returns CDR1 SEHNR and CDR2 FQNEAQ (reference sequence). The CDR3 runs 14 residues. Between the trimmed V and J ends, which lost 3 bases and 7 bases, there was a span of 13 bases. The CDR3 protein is CASSFLQGRNEQFF. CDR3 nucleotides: TGTGCCAGCAGCTTCCTCCAGGGACGGAATGAGCAGTTCTTC.

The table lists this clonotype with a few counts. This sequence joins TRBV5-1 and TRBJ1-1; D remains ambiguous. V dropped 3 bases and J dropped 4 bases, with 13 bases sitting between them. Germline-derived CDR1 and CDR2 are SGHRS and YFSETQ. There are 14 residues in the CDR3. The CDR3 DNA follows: TGCGCCAGCAGCTATGCGGAGGGAGTCACTGAAGCTTTCTTT. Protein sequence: CASSYAEGVTEAFF.

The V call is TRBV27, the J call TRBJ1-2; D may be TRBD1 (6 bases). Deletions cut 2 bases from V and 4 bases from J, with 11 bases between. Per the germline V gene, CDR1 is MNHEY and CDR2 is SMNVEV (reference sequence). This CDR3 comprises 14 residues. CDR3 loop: CASSLREDSYGYTF. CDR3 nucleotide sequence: TGTGCCAGCAGTTTAAGGGAGGACAGCTATGGCTACACCTTC.

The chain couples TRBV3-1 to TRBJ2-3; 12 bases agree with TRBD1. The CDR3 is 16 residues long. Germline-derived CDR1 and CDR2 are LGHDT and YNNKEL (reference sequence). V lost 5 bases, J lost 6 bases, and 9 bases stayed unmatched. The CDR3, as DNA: TGTGCCAGCAGCTTCCGGGACAGGGGGCGATTGGATACGCAGTATTTT. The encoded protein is CASSFRDRGRLDTQYF.

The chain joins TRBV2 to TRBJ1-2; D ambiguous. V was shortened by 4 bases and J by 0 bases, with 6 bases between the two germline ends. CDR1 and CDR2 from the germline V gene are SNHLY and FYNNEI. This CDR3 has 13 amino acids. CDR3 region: CASSAETNYGYTF. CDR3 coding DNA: TGTGCCAGCAGTGCAGAAACTAACTATGGCTACACCTTC.

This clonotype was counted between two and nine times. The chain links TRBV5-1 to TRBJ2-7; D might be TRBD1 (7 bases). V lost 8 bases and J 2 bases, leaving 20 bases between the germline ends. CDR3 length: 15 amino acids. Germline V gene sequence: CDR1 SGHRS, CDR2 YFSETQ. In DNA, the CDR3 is TGCGCCAGTCGAGCAATTGCAGGGGGGACCTACGAGCAGTACTTC. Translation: CASRAIAGGTYEQYF.

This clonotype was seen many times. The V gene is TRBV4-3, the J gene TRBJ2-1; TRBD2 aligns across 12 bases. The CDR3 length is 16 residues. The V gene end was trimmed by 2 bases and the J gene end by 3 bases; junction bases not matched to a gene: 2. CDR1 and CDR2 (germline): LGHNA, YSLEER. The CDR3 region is CASSQQTSGSYNEQFF. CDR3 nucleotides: TGCGCCAGCAGCCAACAGACTAGCGGGAGCTACAATGAGCAGTTCTTC.

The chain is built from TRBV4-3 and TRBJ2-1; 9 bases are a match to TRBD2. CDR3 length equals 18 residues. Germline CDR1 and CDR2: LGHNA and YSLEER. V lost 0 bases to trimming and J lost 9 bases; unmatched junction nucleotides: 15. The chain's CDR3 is CASSQDGVGIAGEGEQFF. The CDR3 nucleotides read TGCGCCAGCAGCCAAGATGGGGTCGGAATAGCGGGAGAGGGTGAGCAGTTCTTC.

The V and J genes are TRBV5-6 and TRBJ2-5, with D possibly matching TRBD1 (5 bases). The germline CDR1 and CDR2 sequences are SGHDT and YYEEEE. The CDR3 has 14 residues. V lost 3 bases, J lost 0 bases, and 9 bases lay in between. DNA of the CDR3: TGTGCCAGCAGCTCACAGGCAAACCAAGAGACCCAGTACTTC. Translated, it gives CASSSQANQETQYF.

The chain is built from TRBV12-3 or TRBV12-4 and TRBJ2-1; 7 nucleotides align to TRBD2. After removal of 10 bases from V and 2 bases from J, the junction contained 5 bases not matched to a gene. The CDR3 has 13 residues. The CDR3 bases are TGTGCCACGCGGGGGTTCCCCTACAATGAGCAGTTCTTC. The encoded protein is CATRGFPYNEQFF.

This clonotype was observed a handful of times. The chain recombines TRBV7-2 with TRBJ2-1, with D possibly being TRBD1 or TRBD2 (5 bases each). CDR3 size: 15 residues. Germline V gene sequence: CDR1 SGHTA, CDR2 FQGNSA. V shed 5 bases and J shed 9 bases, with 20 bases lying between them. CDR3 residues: CASSRAAGSVGEQFF. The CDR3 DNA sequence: TGTGCCAGCAGCCGAGCGGCAGGGTCGGTTGGTGAGCAGTTCTTC.